The 14 T cell receptor beta chains given below trace back to one sample, sequenced in a study of regulatory T cells in long-lasting Graves disease (dated by TCRdb to the early 2020s). The sample's time point label, decoded: persistent/refractory GD, antithyroid drugs over 5 years with positive TRAb. For both TCR sequencing and RNA sequencing, RNA was extracted from PBMCs using TRIzol. Library preparation was by multiplex PCR. This sample was sequenced with an Illumina HiSeq 4000. iRepertoire HTBI primers and Arm-PCR amplification of CDR3 regions were used to construct TCR beta libraries. TCRdb's own reprocessing of the public reads used fastp at Q25 and MiXCR and kept productive beta chains. Identical CDR3 proteins give one entry, which carries the most common genes and DNA. This sample holds roughly 700,000 distinct CDR3 sequences; roughly 30% were observed only once. The ten largest clonotypes hold roughly 46% of the sample.

Sample: peripheral blood mononuclear cells (PBMCs), taken when the disease was refractory, from a patient treated with antithyroid drugs. Source of these receptors: a female donor with Graves disease.

The chain has TRBV29-1 and TRBJ2-1; 7 bases fit TRBD2. The CDR3 totals 16 residues. Unmatched junction bases numbered 8, after V lost 1 base and J lost 2 bases. Germline V gives CDR1 SQVTM, CDR2 ANQGSEA. The CDR3 sequence is CSVEVLGGSAYNEQFF. In DNA form, the CDR3 reads TGCAGCGTTGAAGTATTAGGCGGGAGCGCCTACAATGAGCAGTTCTTC.

The chain joins TRBV30 to TRBJ2-6; no clear D gene. Trimming took 1 base from V and 0 from J, leaving 7 bases between them. Germline V gene sequence: CDR1 GTSNPN, CDR2 SVGIG (reference sequence). The CDR3 has 15 residues. CDR3 loop: CAWSGAISGANVLTF. The CDR3 DNA reads TGTGCCTGGAGTGGTGCCATCTCTGGGGCCAACGTCCTGACTTTC.

The chain links TRBV30 to TRBJ1-2, with D unresolved. The CDR3 is made up of 16 amino acids. V was trimmed by 3 bases and J by 0 bases, leaving 17 bases between them. Germline CDR1 reads GTSNPN; CDR2 reads SVGIG (reference sequence). This CDR3 reads CAWRVGALVSNYGYTF. The CDR3 DNA is TGTGCCTGGAGAGTTGGTGCATTAGTTTCTAACTATGGCTACACCTTC.

This chain joins TRBV6-5 and TRBJ1-2; D is uncertain. The V end was cut by 0 bases, the J end by 3 bases, with 8 bases between. The CDR3 sequence is 14 residues long. Germline V gives CDR1 MNHEY, CDR2 SVGAGI. DNA of the CDR3: TGTGCCAGCAGTTACTCGAGGCAGGACTATGGCTACACCTTC. This encodes CASSYSRQDYGYTF.

The gene calls are TRBV20-1 and TRBJ1-2; D unresolved. From germline, CDR1 is DFQATT and CDR2 SNEGSKA (reference sequence). The CDR3 length is 14 residues. V was cut by 0 bases and J by 8 bases, with 16 bases left in between. The DNA for the CDR3 is TGCAGTGCTAGAGAACAACAAGCGTTAGGCGGCTACACCTTC. Its translation is CSAREQQALGGYTF.

Of note for this clonotype: At one of its ends the junction is not consistent with the germline gene, which may arise from a read error. This chain connects TRBV11-2 to TRBJ1-4, with 9 bases lining up with TRBD1. Germline V gives CDR1 SGHAT, CDR2 FQNNGV. CDR3 length equals 12 residues. The CDR3 region has the DNA TGTGCCAGCAGTACTACAGGGGGCCGGGCAATTTTT. Encoded protein: CASSTTGGRAIF.

This chain uses TRBV20-1 with TRBJ1-2; D is unresolved. The CDR3 totals 13 residues. CDR1 and CDR2 (germline): DFQATT, SNEGSKA (reference sequence). V lost 0 bases to trimming and J lost 8 bases, with 13 bases between them. The CDR3 DNA sequence: TGCAGTGCTAGAGATGTATCGGCCAAGGGCTACACCTTC. Its translation: CSARDVSAKGYTF.

With respect to this clonotype: A much larger clonotype is one base distant, so this may be a read error. The J gene is TRBJ2-7, the V gene TRBV2; D tentatively fits TRBD1 or TRBD2 (5 bases each). The germline V gene encodes CDR1 SNHLY and CDR2 FYNNEI. The CDR3 is made up of 14 amino acids. Trimming stripped 3 bases from V and 5 bases from J, with 14 bases between. CDR3 in amino acids: CASSERRVGDEQYF. CDR3 bases: TGTGCCAGCAGTGAGCGGCGGGTGGGGGACGAGCAGTACTTC.

This clonotype was detected ten times or more. The chain links TRBV6-1 to TRBJ1-5, with D possibly being TRBD1 (5 bases). Trimming cost V 8 bases and J 3 bases, with 11 bases left between them. The CDR3 has 13 amino acids. Germline V lookup: CDR1 MNHNS, CDR2 SASEGT. CDR3 residues: CASGGTVNQPQHF. In nucleotides, the CDR3 is TGTGCCAGCGGGGGGACGGTCAATCAGCCCCAGCATTTT.

This clonotype has a single count. The V and J genes are TRBV7-6 and TRBJ2-5; perhaps D is TRBD1 or TRBD2 (5 bases each). Germline V gene data show CDR1 as SGHVS and CDR2 as FNYEAQ. This CDR3 comprises 14 residues. Trimming took 5 bases from V and 5 from J, leaving 15 bases between them. The DNA of the CDR3 is TGTGCCAGCAGCGCCTCTCCCTGGGGGGAGACCCAGTACTTC. Its translation: CASSASPWGETQYF.

The chain recombines TRBV5-1 with TRBJ1-1, with TRBD1 as a possible D gene (6 bases). This CDR3 has 16 residues. V was trimmed by 4 bases and J by 0 bases, leaving 16 bases between them. The V gene's germline CDR1 is SGHRS and CDR2 YFSETQ. CDR3 residues: CASSRGWGLLNTEAFF. The CDR3 DNA sequence: TGCGCCAGCAGCCGCGGTTGGGGGCTGCTGAACACTGAAGCTTTCTTT. Looking up the rest from reference TRBV5-1 and TRBJ1-1 gives the full variable domain: KAGVTQTPRYLIKTRGQQVTLSCSPISGHRSVSWYQQTPGQGLQFLFEYFSETQRNKGNFPGRFSGRQFSNSRSEMNVSTLELGDSALYLCASSRGWGLLNTEAFFGQGTRLTVV.

This clonotype has at least ten counts. The V call is TRBV28, the J call TRBJ1-1; no clear D. The V end lost 3 bases, the J end lost 4 bases, and 9 bases lay between the germline ends. Germline V gene lookup returns CDR1 MDHEN and CDR2 SYDVKM. This CDR3 has 13 amino acids. CDR3 DNA: TGTGCCAGCAGTTTGGGTATCGGCACTGAAGCTTTCTTT. It translates to CASSLGIGTEAFF. Full variable domain (outside the CDR3, taken from reference TRBV28 and TRBJ1-1): DVKVTQSSRYLVKRTGEKVFLECVQDMDHENMFWYRQDPGLGLRLIYFSYDVKMKEKGDIPEGYSVSREKKERFSLILESASTNQTSMYLCASSLGIGTEAFFGQGTRLTVV.

This clonotype was detected many times. This sequence joins TRBV20-1 and TRBJ1-2, with no clear D. The V and J ends lost 1 base and 6 bases respectively, with 15 bases between them. Germline V CDR1 and CDR2: DFQATT, SNEGSKA (reference sequence). The CDR3 covers 14 residues. The CDR3 here is CSARALREGDGYTF. CDR3 nucleotides: TGCAGTGCTAGAGCCTTAAGGGAAGGAGATGGCTACACCTTC.

The sample holds a few counts of this clonotype. The chain combines TRBV7-6 with TRBJ1-2; 7 bases align to TRBD1. Germline CDR1 SGHVS, CDR2 FNYEAQ. This CDR3 region has 15 residues. V lost 1 base to trimming and J lost 3 bases; unmatched junction nucleotides: 5. CDR3 coding DNA: TGTGCCAGCAGCTTAGGCAGGGGGGCTGACTATGGCTACACCTTC. Translation: CASSLGRGADYGYTF.